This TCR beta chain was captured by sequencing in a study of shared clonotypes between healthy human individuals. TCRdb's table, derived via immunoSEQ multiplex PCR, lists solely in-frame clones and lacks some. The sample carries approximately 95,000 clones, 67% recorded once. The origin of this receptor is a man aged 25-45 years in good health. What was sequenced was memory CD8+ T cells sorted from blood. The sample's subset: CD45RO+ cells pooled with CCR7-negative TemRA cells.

CDR3 in DNA: TGTGCCAGCAGTGAACCGAATGAGCAGTTCTTC. Protein sequence: CASSEPNEQFF. This chain connects TRBV6-1 to TRBJ2-1; unclear D gene. Germline CDR1 MNHNS, CDR2 SASEGT. With 2 bases removed from V and 7 bases from J, the gap between germline ends came to 3 bases. The CDR3 sequence is 11 residues long.